A single sample is the source of the 19 T cell receptor beta chains below, sequenced in a study of T cell repertoires in cytomegalovirus infection. Their specific antigens are unknown. TCRdb reprocessed the reads via MiXCR and lists one record per CDR3 protein. The data contain hundreds of thousands of distinct CDR3 sequences, under 55% of them singletons. Sequencing was performed on cultured PBMCs, taken from culture after CMV antigen stimulation. Receptors originate from a human donor in good health (CMV status not recorded). Some clones in this sample may be carry-over from other donors' samples.

The chain links TRBV4-1 to TRBJ2-3; D gene uncertain. CDR1 is MGHRA, CDR2 YSYEKL, per germline. The CDR3 spans 16 residues. V was pared by 6 bases and J by 0 bases, with 16 bases between. CDR3 protein: CASRAGGGRSTDTQYF. The CDR3 bases are TGCGCCAGCAGGGCAGGTGGCGGAAGAAGCACAGATACGCAGTATTTT.

The chain joins TRBV6-1 to TRBJ1-2; the D gene is possibly TRBD1 (6 bases). Germline CDR1 is MNHNS and CDR2 is SASEGT. With 6 bases removed from V and 7 bases from J, the gap between germline ends came to 15 bases. The CDR3 totals 13 residues. In DNA, the CDR3 is TGTGCCAGCAGAGTGACAGGTAGTAGTGGCTACACCTTC. Its protein product is CASRVTGSSGYTF.

The chain uses TRBV7-8 and TRBJ2-4, with 7 bases lining up with TRBD1. The CDR3 loop spans 15 amino acids. Germline-derived CDR1 and CDR2 are SGHVS and FQNEAQ. The J segment lost 3 bases and the V segment lost 5 bases, leaving 7 bases of the junction unmatched. CDR3 loop: CASSPDRVVKNIQYF. The CDR3 bases are TGTGCCAGCAGCCCCGACAGGGTGGTCAAAAACATTCAGTACTTC.

This clonotype was recorded a few times. The chain carries TRBV7-2 and TRBJ2-2; the D gene is possibly TRBD1 (6 bases). The CDR3 totals 16 residues. Between the trimmed V and J ends, which lost 4 bases and 7 bases, there was a span of 19 bases. CDR1 and CDR2 (germline): SGHTA, FQGNSA. The CDR3 reads CASSSSPIQGIGELFF. For the CDR3, the DNA is TGTGCCAGCAGCTCATCCCCAATACAGGGAATCGGGGAGCTGTTTTTT.

The gene calls are TRBV7-8 and TRBJ2-7; perhaps TRBD1 as D (5 bases). Germline V gives CDR1 SGHVS, CDR2 FQNEAQ. The CDR3 totals 14 residues. V gave up 5 bases and J gave up 7 bases, with 18 bases separating them. This chain's CDR3 is CASSLNPQEPEQYF. In DNA, the CDR3 is TGTGCCAGCAGCCTAAACCCACAGGAGCCGGAGCAGTACTTC. The variable domain in full, with the rest retrieved from reference TRBV7-8 and TRBJ2-7, is GAGVSQSPRYKVAKRGQDVALRCDPISGHVSLFWYQQALGQGPEFLTYFQNEAQLDKSGLPSDRFFAERPEGSVSTLKIQRTQQEDSAVYLCASSLNPQEPEQYFGPGTRLTVT.

This clonotype came up once. The chain links TRBV15 to TRBJ2-1; D is uncertain. Trimming removed 0 bases at V and 3 bases at J, with 12 bases between. Looked up from germline, CDR1 is LNHNV and CDR2 is YYDKDF (reference sequence). The CDR3 is 16 amino acids. The CDR3 is CATSRDLGGVYNEQFF. CDR3 nucleotide sequence: TGTGCCACCAGCAGAGATCTCGGTGGGGTCTACAATGAGCAGTTCTTC. The whole variable domain, filled in from reference TRBV15 and TRBJ2-1, reads DAMVIQNPRYQVTQFGKPVTLSCSQTLNHNVMYWYQQKSSQAPKLLFHYYDKDFNNEADTPDNFQSRRPNTSFCFLDIRSPGLGDTAMYLCATSRDLGGVYNEQFFGPGTRLTVL.

On this clonotype: At one end the junction does not follow the germline gene, possibly because of a read error. In DNA form, the CDR3 reads TGTGCCAGCAGCTCCGGGGACTTCTACACCGGGGAGCAGTTTTTT. Translated, it gives CASSSGDFYTGEQFF. V usage is TRBV7-8 and J usage is TRBJ2-2; possible D gene TRBD2, 6 bases. The CDR3 sequence is 15 residues long. Germline CDR1 and CDR2: SGHVS and FQNEAQ. The full variable domain, completed using reference TRBV7-8 and TRBJ2-2, is GAGVSQSPRYKVAKRGQDVALRCDPISGHVSLFWYQQALGQGPEFLTYFQNEAQLDKSGLPSDRFFAERPEGSVSTLKIQRTQQEDSAVYLCASSSGDFYTGEQFFGEGSRLTVL.

CDR3 residues: CASSLVRGGEQFF. DNA of the CDR3: TGTGCCAGCAGCTTAGTAAGGGGCGGAGAGCAGTTCTTC. The J gene is TRBJ2-1, the V gene TRBV7-8; weak D call: TRBD1 (5 bases). Germline V gene data show CDR1 as SGHVS and CDR2 as FQNEAQ. Trimming stripped 1 base from V and 10 bases from J, with 11 bases between. CDR3 length: 13 residues.

There are a few counts of this clonotype. The chain employs TRBV7-6 and TRBJ2-7, with D perhaps given as TRBD1 or TRBD2 (5 bases each). CDR1 is SGHVS and CDR2 is FNYEAQ in the germline V gene. This CDR3 spans 14 amino acids. The V end was cut by 5 bases, the J end by 7 bases, with 18 bases between. The CDR3 nucleotides read TGTGCCAGCAGCCTCAGCTCGGGGCCTTGGGAGCAGTACTTC. This gives the protein CASSLSSGPWEQYF. Full variable domain (outside the CDR3, taken from reference TRBV7-6 and TRBJ2-7): GAGVSQSPRYKVTKRGQDVALRCDPISGHVSLYWYRQALGQGPEFLTYFNYEAQQDKSGLPNDRFSAERPEGSISTLTIQRTEQRDSAMYRCASSLSSGPWEQYFGPGTRLTVT.

This clonotype was seen more than once but under ten times. For the CDR3, the DNA is TGTGCCAGCAGTGGGGACGTTCTTCCCGAGCAGTACTTC. Its translation is CASSGDVLPEQYF. V gene TRBV2 combines with J gene TRBJ2-7, with D perhaps given as TRBD1 or TRBD2 (5 bases each). Germline V gene data show CDR1 as SNHLY and CDR2 as FYNNEI. Trimming shortened V by 4 bases and J by 6 bases, and 13 bases separated the two germline ends. The CDR3 spans 13 residues.

V is TRBV5-1 and J is TRBJ2-4; weak D call: TRBD2 (6 bases). Germline CDR1 is SGHRS and CDR2 is YFSETQ. Trimming removed 7 bases from V and 3 bases from J, with 11 bases in between. The CDR3 contains 13 residues. Here the CDR3 DNA reads TGCGCCAGCCGGGGGATTGGCAAAAACATTCAGTACTTC. Translated: CASRGIGKNIQYF.

The rearrangement uses TRBV5-4 and TRBJ1-1; the D is unclear. Looked up from germline, CDR1 is SGHNT and CDR2 is YYREEE (reference sequence). CDR3 size: 14 residues. Between the trimmed V and J ends, which lost 3 bases and 0 bases, there was a span of 9 bases. CDR3 bases: TGTGCCAGCAGCTCGAGATCCGTGAACACTGAAGCTTTCTTT. It codes for CASSSRSVNTEAFF.

This chain links TRBV19 with TRBJ2-1; possible D gene TRBD1, 5 bases. This CDR3 is 11 amino acids long. V was pared by 7 bases and J by 10 bases, with 11 bases between. The germline gives CDR1 LNHDA, CDR2 SQIVND (reference sequence). CDR3 loop: CASTLGAEQFF. The CDR3 bases are TGTGCCAGTACCCTAGGGGCGGAGCAGTTCTTC. Drawing the rest from reference TRBV19 and TRBJ2-1, the complete variable domain is DGGITQSPKYLFRKEGQNVTLSCEQNLNHDAMYWYRQDPGQGLRLIYYSQIVNDFQKGDIAEGYSVSREKKESFPLTVTSAQKNPTAFYLCASTLGAEQFFGPGTRLTVL.

This clonotype was detected a few times. The chain links TRBV7-2 to TRBJ2-2; either TRBD1 or TRBD2 may supply D (6 bases each). V was shortened by 1 base and J by 7 bases, with 16 bases between the two germline ends. The germline CDR1 and CDR2 sequences are SGHTA and FQGNSA. The CDR3 contains 16 residues. The CDR3, as DNA: TGTGCCAGCAGCTTAGAATTCTCGGGGGCCAACGGGGAGCTGTTTTTT. This gives the protein CASSLEFSGANGELFF.

The chain combines TRBV7-8 with TRBJ2-1, with 8 bases identical to TRBD2. The CDR3 covers 18 residues. Germline assignment: CDR1 SGHVS and CDR2 FQNEAQ. With 2 bases clipped from V and 3 bases from J, the junction kept 12 bases outside the gene matches. The chain's CDR3 is CASSLSGNGRALYNEQFF. CDR3 nucleotide sequence: TGTGCCAGCAGCTTATCGGGAAACGGGAGGGCCCTCTACAATGAGCAGTTCTTC.

V and J are TRBV10-3 and TRBJ2-3, with 12 bases aligning to TRBD1. The CDR3 is 15 amino acids. Germline CDR1 ENHRY, CDR2 SYGVKD. The V and J ends lost 4 bases and 6 bases, in that order; junction bases with no gene match: 5. CDR3 in amino acids: CAISGGQGAVDTQYF. CDR3 in DNA: TGTGCCATCAGTGGGGGACAGGGGGCAGTGGATACGCAGTATTTT.

This sequence joins TRBV19 and TRBJ1-5, with D unclear. The V gene lost 7 bases and the J gene lost 3 bases, with 25 bases spanning the gap. Germline values: CDR1 LNHDA, CDR2 SQIVND (reference sequence). CDR3 length: 18 amino acids. The CDR3 region has the DNA TGTGCCAGTATGGTCAGGTTATCGGGCACTACGAACAATCAGCCCCAGCATTTT. Translation: CASMVRLSGTTNNQPQHF.

J is TRBJ1-2 and V is TRBV5-6; D is undetermined. This CDR3 is 14 amino acids long. Looked up from germline, CDR1 is SGHDT and CDR2 is YYEEEE. Trimming left V 2 bases short and J 6 bases short, with 14 bases between. The CDR3 DNA reads TGTGCCAGCAGCTTCGCAGAGATTTCCGATGGCTACACCTTC. It codes for CASSFAEISDGYTF.

The rearrangement uses TRBV10-3 and TRBJ2-3; tentatively, D is TRBD1 (6 bases). Germline lookup yields CDR1 ENHRY and CDR2 SYGVKD. The length of the CDR3 is 16 residues. V lost 5 bases to trimming and J lost 1 base, with 16 bases between them. The CDR3 region has the DNA TGTGCCATCAGTCGCGCACAGGGTAAGGGCACAGATACGCAGTATTTT. It specifies CAISRAQGKGTDTQYF.